This is a list of T cell receptor beta chains from one sample in a study of shared clonotypes between healthy human individuals. Clones were read by immunoSEQ multiplex PCR, and TCRdb kept only the in-frame ones, dropping some. Counted here are about 1.5 million clones, 95% to 99% occurring once; the ten biggest clones make up 0.45%. Sequencing was carried out using naive CD4+ T cells sorted from blood. The receptors were sampled from a man aged 30 to 45 in good health. Each CDR3 is given with its conserved first and last residue. D genes are given only for firm matches. A row's size may be missing; if present it is once, few, many or a size class.

size	D	V	J	DNA	CDR3
once	TRBD2	TRBV6-1	TRBJ2-5	TGTGCCAGCAGTGAGGGACTAGCGGGAGGAGAGGAGACCCAGTACTTC	CASSEGLAGGEETQYF
NA	NA	TRBV29-1	TRBJ2-5	TGCAGCGTTCACCGCGGACGGATAGGGGGGACCCAGTACTTC	CSVHRGRIGGTQYF
NA	NA	TRBV2	TRBJ1-1	TGTGCCAGCATAGCCGACAAGAACACTGAAGCTTTCTTT	CASIADKNTEAFF
NA	NA	TRBV5-4	TRBJ2-1	TGTGCCAGCAGCTTGGGGGGTCCCTCGGATGAGCAGTTCTTC	CASSLGGPSDEQFF
NA	TRBD2	TRBV5-5	TRBJ2-3	TGTGCCAGCAGCTTCCCCCCCGGGACTAGCGGCACAGATACGCAGTATTTT	CASSFPPGTSGTDTQYF
NA	NA	TRBV19	TRBJ2-3	TGTGCCAGTAGTATAGGCGAGAAGGCATCTACAGATACGCAGTATTTT	CASSIGEKASTDTQYF
NA	TRBD1	TRBV6-6	TRBJ1-3	TGTGCCAGCACCCCTCCGGGACAGGGTATAGCCACCATATATTTT	CASTPPGQGIATIYF
NA	NA	TRBV25-1	TRBJ2-1	TGTGCCAGCAGTGAATATCTAGCCCACCGGGCTGAGCAGTTCTTC	CASSEYLAHRAEQFF
NA	NA	TRBV6-5	TRBJ2-7	TGTGCCAGCAGTAGGAGGGGTAGGGGGCCCTACGAGCAGTACTTC	CASSRRGRGPYEQYF
NA	NA	TRBV6-1	TRBJ1-3	TGTGCCAGCAGTGCCCCAGTGAGCTCTGGAAACACCATATATTTT	CASSAPVSSGNTIYF
NA	TRBD1	TRBV5-4	TRBJ2-1	TGTGCCAGCAGCTCCGGGACAGACATTTACAATGAGCAGTTCTTC	CASSSGTDIYNEQFF
NA	TRBD1	TRBV29-1	TRBJ2-1	TGCAGCGTCCAAACAGGGGTTGGGGTCTACAATGAGCAGTTCTTC	CSVQTGVGVYNEQFF
NA	TRBD1	TRBV15	TRBJ1-1	TGTGCCACCAGCAGAGAGACAGGGGTAAACACTGAAGCTTTCTTT	CATSRETGVNTEAFF
NA	NA	TRBV7-2	TRBJ2-3	TGTGCCAGCAGGAGAGCAGGTGGGGTGGGCACAGATACGCAGTATTTT	CASRRAGGVGTDTQYF
once	TRBD2	TRBV7-3	TRBJ2-3	TGTGCCAGCAGCTTATCTAGCGGGAGCGCAGATACGCAGTATTTT	CASSLSSGSADTQYF
NA	NA	TRBV2	TRBJ2-3	TGTGCCAGCAGAGCCAGCGGGGATACGCAGTATTTT	CASRASGDTQYF
NA	NA	TRBV7-8	TRBJ2-3	TGTGCCAGCAGCTTTGACCTGGGATCCGATACGCAGTATTTT	CASSFDLGSDTQYF
NA	NA	TRBV28	TRBJ1-2	TGTGCCAGCAGTTTGGATGGCTACACCTTC	CASSLDGYTF
NA	TRBD1	TRBV13	TRBJ1-1	TGTGCCAGCAGCTTCGGACAGGCCACTGAAGCTTTCTTT	CASSFGQATEAFF
NA	NA	TRBV6-5	TRBJ2-1	TGTGCCAGCAGTTACTCGCTCGGCGGGACGGGTAATGAGCAGTTCTTC	CASSYSLGGTGNEQFF
NA	TRBD1	TRBV7-9	TRBJ2-7	TGTGCCAGCAGCTTAGAGACAGGGGCCTACGAGCAGTACTTC	CASSLETGAYEQYF
NA	NA	TRBV28	TRBJ2-5	TGTGCCAGCAGCAGCATCGGAGAGACCCAGTACTTC	CASSSIGETQYF
NA	TRBD1	TRBV28	TRBJ2-7	TGTGCCAGCAGTTTCCGGACAGGGGGCTCCTACGAGCAGTACTTC	CASSFRTGGSYEQYF
NA	NA	TRBV7-3	TRBJ2-5	TGTGCCAGCAGCACGGGGAGTACGGAGACCCAGTACTTC	CASSTGSTETQYF
once	NA	TRBV5-4	TRBJ2-7	TGTGCCAGCAGCTTGGCCTCAGGCTACGAGCAGTACTTC	CASSLASGYEQYF
NA	TRBD1	TRBV28	TRBJ1-2	TGTGCCAGCAGGATAGGGACAGGGCCCTGGGGCTACACCTTC	CASRIGTGPWGYTF
NA	NA	TRBV7-2	TRBJ1-1	TGTGCCAGCAGCTTAACGACAGCGAACACTGAAGCTTTCTTT	CASSLTTANTEAFF
NA	NA	TRBV19	TRBJ2-7	TGTGCCAGTAGTATGACAGGTCTCTCCTACGAGCAGTACTTC	CASSMTGLSYEQYF
NA	NA	TRBV10-3	TRBJ2-1	TGTGCCATCAGACAGACAGGCCGCCCTGACAATGAGCAGTTCTTC	CAIRQTGRPDNEQFF
NA	NA	TRBV19	TRBJ1-5	TGTGCCAGTAGTGTCCAGGGTCCCCAGCCCCAGCATTTT	CASSVQGPQPQHF
NA	TRBD2	TRBV9	TRBJ2-3	TGTGCCAGCAGCTTTACTAGCGGGAGAAGCACAGATACGCAGTATTTT	CASSFTSGRSTDTQYF
once	TRBD2	TRBV11-2	TRBJ2-7	TGTGCCAGCAGCCAAAGGGAGGGATACATTTTTTACGAGCAGTACTTC	CASSQREGYIFYEQYF
NA	NA	TRBV28	TRBJ2-1	TGTGCCAGCAGTTTAGTCGGGCAGTACAATGAGCAGTTCTTC	CASSLVGQYNEQFF
NA	NA	TRBV7-8	TRBJ2-7	TGTGCCAGCAGCTTAGGGGGGACCTACGAGCAGTACTTC	CASSLGGTYEQYF
NA	NA	TRBV5-8	TRBJ2-1	TGTGCCAGCAGCTTCAAAGCGGGTAGCTCCTACAATGAGCAGTTCTTC	CASSFKAGSSYNEQFF
NA	NA	TRBV11-1	TRBJ1-1	TGTGCCAGCAGCTTAGAGCAGGGGACTGAAGCTTTCTTT	CASSLEQGTEAFF
NA	NA	TRBV15	TRBJ2-3	TGTGCCACCAGTTATACGCTGGGTAGCGTGGTCACAGATACGCAGTATTTT	CATSYTLGSVVTDTQYF
NA	NA	TRBV7-2	TRBJ2-7	TGTGCCAGCAGCTTAGCGCTGGACAGATCTTACGAGCAGTACTTC	CASSLALDRSYEQYF
once	NA	TRBV29-1	TRBJ2-6	TGCAGCGTCGTAGAGGTCGCCGGGGCCAACGTCCTGACTTTC	CSVVEVAGANVLTF
NA	TRBD1	TRBV19	TRBJ2-7	TGTGCCAGTCGACTTACAGGGGGCAGACTCTACGAGCAGTACTTC	CASRLTGGRLYEQYF
NA	TRBD2	TRBV5-1	TRBJ2-2	TGCGCCAGCAGCCAGGGACTAGCGGGAGGCGGGGACACCGGGGAGCTGTTTTTT	CASSQGLAGGGDTGELFF
NA	TRBD1	TRBV2	TRBJ2-7	TGTGCCATCCGAACAGGGGGCTTTCCCTACGAGCAGTACTTC	CAIRTGGFPYEQYF
few	NA	TRBV5-1	TRBJ2-2	TGCGCCAGCAGCTTGGACGGCACCGGGGAGCTGTTTTTT	CASSLDGTGELFF
NA	TRBD2	TRBV6-5	TRBJ2-7	TGTGCCAGCACCCTACTAGCGGGATCCTCCTACGAGCAGTACTTC	CASTLLAGSSYEQYF
NA	NA	TRBV5-1	TRBJ2-5	TGCGCCAGCAGCCGGACGGGGGCTAGGGAGACCCAGTACTTC	CASSRTGARETQYF
NA	NA	TRBV18	TRBJ2-5	TGTGCCAGCTCCCCTAACCTGGACAGCACTGAGACCCAGTACTTC	CASSPNLDSTETQYF
NA	NA	TRBV19	TRBJ1-2	TGTGCCAGTAGCCGGGACGGAGCTAACTATGGCTACACCTTC	CASSRDGANYGYTF
NA	NA	TRBV18	TRBJ2-5	TGTGCCAGCTCACCCCCAGGGTGGCAAGAGACCCAGTACTTC	CASSPPGWQETQYF
NA	NA	TRBV29-1	TRBJ2-1	TGCAGCGTTGACGAGGTAGGGGGGTTTTACAATGAGCAGTTCTTC	CSVDEVGGFYNEQFF
NA	TRBD1	TRBV13	TRBJ2-2	TGTGCCAGCAGCCCCGCCGGGACAGGGGATGTTCGGGGTGCCGGGGAGCTGTTTTTT	CASSPAGTGDVRGAGELFF
NA	TRBD1	TRBV2	TRBJ1-1	TGTGCCAGCACCATAGACAGGGCGGGGGGTGAAGCTTTCTTT	CASTIDRAGGEAFF
NA	NA	TRBV7-9	TRBJ2-1	TGTGCCAGCAGGACCACGCAGGCCCATGAGCAGTTCTTC	CASRTTQAHEQFF
NA	TRBD2	TRBV5-1	TRBJ2-1	TGCGCCAGCAGCTTGAAGGGACTAGCGAGCTCCAATGAGCAGTTCTTC	CASSLKGLASSNEQFF
NA	NA	TRBV6-6	TRBJ2-7	TGTGCCAGCAGTTACTCGGGGGGGCGCGGCGAGCAGTACTTC	CASSYSGGRGEQYF
NA	NA	TRBV14	TRBJ1-2	TGTGCCAGCAGCCAAGATTTTCCCAGAAAGGTCACCTTC	CASSQDFPRKVTF